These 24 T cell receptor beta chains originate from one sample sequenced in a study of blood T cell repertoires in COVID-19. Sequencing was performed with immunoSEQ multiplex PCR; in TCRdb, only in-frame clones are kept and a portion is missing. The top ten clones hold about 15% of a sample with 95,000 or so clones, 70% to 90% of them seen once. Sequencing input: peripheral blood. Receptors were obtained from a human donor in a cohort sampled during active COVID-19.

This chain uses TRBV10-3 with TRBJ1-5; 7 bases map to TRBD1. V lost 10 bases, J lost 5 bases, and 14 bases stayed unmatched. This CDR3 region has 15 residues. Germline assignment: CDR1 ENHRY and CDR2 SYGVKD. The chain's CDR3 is CATEDREAADQPQHF. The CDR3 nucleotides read TGTGCCACCGAAGACAGGGAGGCCGCTGATCAGCCCCAGCATTTT.

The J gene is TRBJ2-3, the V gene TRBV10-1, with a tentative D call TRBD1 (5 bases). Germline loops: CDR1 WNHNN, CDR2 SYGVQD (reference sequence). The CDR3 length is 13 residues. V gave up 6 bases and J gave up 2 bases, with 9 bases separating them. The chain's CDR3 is CASSPGFTDTQYF. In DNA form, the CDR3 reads TGCGCCAGCAGCCCAGGGTTCACAGATACGCAGTATTTT.

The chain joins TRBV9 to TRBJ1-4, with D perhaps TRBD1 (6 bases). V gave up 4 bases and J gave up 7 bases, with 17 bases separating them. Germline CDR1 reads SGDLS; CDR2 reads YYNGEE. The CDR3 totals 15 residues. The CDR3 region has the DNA TGTGCCAGCAGCCCGTCCCCGGGACAAACTGAAAAACTGTTTTTT. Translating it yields CASSPSPGQTEKLFF.

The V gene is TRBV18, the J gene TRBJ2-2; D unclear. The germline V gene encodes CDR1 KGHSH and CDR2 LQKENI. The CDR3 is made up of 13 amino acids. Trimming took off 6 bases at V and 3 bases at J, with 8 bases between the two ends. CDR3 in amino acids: CASSPVYTGELFF. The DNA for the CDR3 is TGTGCCAGCTCTCCAGTATACACCGGGGAGCTGTTTTTT.

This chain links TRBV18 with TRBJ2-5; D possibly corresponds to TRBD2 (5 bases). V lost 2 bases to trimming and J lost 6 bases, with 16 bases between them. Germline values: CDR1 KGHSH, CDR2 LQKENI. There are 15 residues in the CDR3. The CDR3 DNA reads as TGTGCCAGCTCACCAGTGGTGGCGGGTAAAAAGACCCAGTACTTC. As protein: CASSPVVAGKKTQYF.

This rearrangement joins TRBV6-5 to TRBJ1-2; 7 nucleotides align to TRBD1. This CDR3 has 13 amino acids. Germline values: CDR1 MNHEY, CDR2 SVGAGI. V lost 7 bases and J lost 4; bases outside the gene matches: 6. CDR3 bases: TGTGCCAGCAACACCGGGACAGCCTATGGCTACACCTTC. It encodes CASNTGTAYGYTF.

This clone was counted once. The CDR3 nucleotides read TGTGCCAGCAGTGCCCGGGACAATCGGGCCGGGGAGCTGTTTTTT. Protein: CASSARDNRAGELFF. This chain connects TRBV2 to TRBJ2-2, with a weak D call TRBD1 (6 bases). Germline V lookup: CDR1 SNHLY, CDR2 FYNNEI. This CDR3 comprises 15 residues. The V gene lost 4 bases and the J gene lost 6 bases, with 15 bases spanning the gap. Drawing the rest from reference TRBV2 and TRBJ2-2, the complete variable domain is EPEVTQTPSHQVTQMGQEVILRCVPISNHLYFYWYRQILGQKVEFLVSFYNNEISEKSEIFDDQFSVERPDGSNFTLKIRSTKLEDSAMYFCASSARDNRAGELFFGEGSRLTVL.

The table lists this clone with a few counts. The CDR3: CASSLELGGQPQHF. The CDR3 coding sequence is TGCGCCAGCAGCTTGGAGTTAGGGGGACAGCCCCAGCATTTT. The chain combines TRBV5-1 with TRBJ1-5, with D perhaps matching TRBD1 (6 bases). V was clipped by 0 bases and J by 7 bases, with 11 bases between them. The germline V gene encodes CDR1 SGHRS and CDR2 YFSETQ. This CDR3 has 14 residues.

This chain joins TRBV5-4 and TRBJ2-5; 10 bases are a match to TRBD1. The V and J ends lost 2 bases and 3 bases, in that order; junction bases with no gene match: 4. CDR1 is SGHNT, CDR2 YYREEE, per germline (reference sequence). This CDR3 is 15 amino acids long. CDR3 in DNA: TGTGCCAGCAGCTTTCTCGGGACAGGGGAAGAGACCCAGTACTTC. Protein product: CASSFLGTGEETQYF. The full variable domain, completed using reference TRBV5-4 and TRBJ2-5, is ETGVTQSPTHLIKTRGQQVTLRCSSQSGHNTVSWYQQALGQGPQFIFQYYREEENGRGNFPPRFSGLQFPNYSSELNVNALELDDSALYLCASSFLGTGEETQYFGPGTRLLVL.

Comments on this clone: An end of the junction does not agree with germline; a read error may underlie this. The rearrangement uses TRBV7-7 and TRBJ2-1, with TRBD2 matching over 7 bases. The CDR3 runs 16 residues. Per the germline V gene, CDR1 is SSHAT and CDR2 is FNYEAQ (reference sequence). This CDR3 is CASSPTGGSSYNEQFF. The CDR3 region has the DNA TGTGCTAGCAGCCCAACCGGGGGGAGCTCCTACAATGAGCAGTTCTTC.

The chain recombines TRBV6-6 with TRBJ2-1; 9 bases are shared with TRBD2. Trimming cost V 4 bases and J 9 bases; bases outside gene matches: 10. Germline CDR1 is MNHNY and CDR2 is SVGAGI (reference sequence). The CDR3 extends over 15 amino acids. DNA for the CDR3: TGTGCCAGCAGTTCCCCGGGACTAGCATCCAGTGAGCAGTTCTTC. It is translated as CASSSPGLASSEQFF.

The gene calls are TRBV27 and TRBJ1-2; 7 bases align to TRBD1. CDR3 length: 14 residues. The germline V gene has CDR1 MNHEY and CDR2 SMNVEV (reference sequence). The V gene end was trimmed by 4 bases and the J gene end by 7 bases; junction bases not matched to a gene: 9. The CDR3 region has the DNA TGTGCCAGCAGTTCCTTCCAGGGGGTAGGTGGCTACACCTTC. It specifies CASSSFQGVGGYTF.

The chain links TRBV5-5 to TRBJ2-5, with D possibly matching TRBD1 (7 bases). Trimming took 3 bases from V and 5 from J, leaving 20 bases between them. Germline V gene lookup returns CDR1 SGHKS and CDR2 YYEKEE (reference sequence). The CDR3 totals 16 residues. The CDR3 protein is CASSSAAGGSGETQYF. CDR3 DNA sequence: TGTGCCAGCAGCTCAGCGGCAGGGGGGTCTGGGGAGACCCAGTACTTC.

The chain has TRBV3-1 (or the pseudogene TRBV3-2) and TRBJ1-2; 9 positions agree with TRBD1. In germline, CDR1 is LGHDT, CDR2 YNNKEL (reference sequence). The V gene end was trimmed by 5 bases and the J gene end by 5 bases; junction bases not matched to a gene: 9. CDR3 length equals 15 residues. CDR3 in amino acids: CASSNTGQGGYGYTF. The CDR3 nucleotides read TGTGCCAGCAGCAATACGGGACAGGGTGGATATGGCTACACCTTC.

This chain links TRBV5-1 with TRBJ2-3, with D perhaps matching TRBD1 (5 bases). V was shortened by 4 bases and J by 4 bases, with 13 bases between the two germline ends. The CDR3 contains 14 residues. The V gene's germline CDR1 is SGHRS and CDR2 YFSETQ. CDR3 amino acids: CASSLDLGADTQYF. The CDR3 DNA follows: TGCGCCAGCAGCCTAGACTTAGGGGCAGATACGCAGTATTTT.

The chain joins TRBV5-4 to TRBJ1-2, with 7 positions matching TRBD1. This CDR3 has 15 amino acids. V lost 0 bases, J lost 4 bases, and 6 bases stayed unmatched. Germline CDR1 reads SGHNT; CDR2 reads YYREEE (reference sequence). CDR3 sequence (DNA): TGTGCCAGCAGCTTGGCCGACGGGACAGTCTATGGCTACACCTTC. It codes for CASSLADGTVYGYTF. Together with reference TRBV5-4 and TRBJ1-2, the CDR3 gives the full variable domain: ETGVTQSPTHLIKTRGQQVTLRCSSQSGHNTVSWYQQALGQGPQFIFQYYREEENGRGNFPPRFSGLQFPNYSSELNVNALELDDSALYLCASSLADGTVYGYTFGSGTRLTVV.

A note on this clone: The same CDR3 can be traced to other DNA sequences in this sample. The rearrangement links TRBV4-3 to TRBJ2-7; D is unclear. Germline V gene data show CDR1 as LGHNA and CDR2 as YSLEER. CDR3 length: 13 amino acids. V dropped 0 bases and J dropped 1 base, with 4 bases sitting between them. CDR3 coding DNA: TGCGCCAGCAGCCAAGATCGGTCCTACGAGCAGTACTTC. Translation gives CASSQDRSYEQYF.

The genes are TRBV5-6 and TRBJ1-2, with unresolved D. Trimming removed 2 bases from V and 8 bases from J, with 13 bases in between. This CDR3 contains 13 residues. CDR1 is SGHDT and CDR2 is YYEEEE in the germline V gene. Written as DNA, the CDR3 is TGTGCCAGCAGCTTCGAGGGAAAAAGGGGCTACACCTTC. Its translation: CASSFEGKRGYTF.

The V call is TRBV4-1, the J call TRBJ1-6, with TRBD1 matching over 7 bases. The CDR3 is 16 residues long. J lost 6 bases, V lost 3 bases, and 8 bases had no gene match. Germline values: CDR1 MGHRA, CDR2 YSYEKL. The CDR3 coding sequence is TGCGCCAGCAGCCACACGTGGGACAGAGTTAATTCACCCCTCCACTTT. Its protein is CASSHTWDRVNSPLHF.

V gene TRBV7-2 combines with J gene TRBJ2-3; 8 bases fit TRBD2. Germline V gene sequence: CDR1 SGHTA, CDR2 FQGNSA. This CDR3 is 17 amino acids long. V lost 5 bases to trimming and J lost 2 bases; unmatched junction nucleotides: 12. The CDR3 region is CASSSPSLGLATDTQYF. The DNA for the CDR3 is TGTGCCAGCAGCAGCCCGTCCTTAGGACTAGCCACAGATACGCAGTATTTT.

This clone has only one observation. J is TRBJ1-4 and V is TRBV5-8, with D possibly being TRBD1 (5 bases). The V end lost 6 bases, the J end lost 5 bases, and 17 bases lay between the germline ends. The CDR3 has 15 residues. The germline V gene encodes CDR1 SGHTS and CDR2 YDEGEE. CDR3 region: CASNQLLGGNEKLFF. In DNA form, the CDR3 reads TGTGCCAGCAATCAACTGCTCGGGGGGAATGAAAAACTGTTTTTT. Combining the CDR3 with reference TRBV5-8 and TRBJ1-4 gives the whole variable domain EAGVTQSPTHLIKTRGQQATLRCSPISGHTSVYWYQQALGLGLQFLLWYDEGEERNRGNFPPRFSGRQFPNYSSELNVNALELEDSALYLCASNQLLGGNEKLFFGSGTQLSVL.

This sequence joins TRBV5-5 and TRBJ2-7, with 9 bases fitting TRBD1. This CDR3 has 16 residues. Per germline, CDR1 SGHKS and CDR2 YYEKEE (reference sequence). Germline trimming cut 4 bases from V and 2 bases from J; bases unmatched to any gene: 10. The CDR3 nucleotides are TGTGCCAGCAGCCCCCGGGACAGGGACGTCACCTACGAGCAGTACTTC. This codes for CASSPRDRDVTYEQYF.

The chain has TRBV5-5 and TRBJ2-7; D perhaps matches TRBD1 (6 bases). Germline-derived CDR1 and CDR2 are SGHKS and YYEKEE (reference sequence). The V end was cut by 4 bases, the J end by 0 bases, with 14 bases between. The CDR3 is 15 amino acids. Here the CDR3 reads CASSPRAGASYEQYF. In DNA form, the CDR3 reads TGTGCCAGCAGCCCGAGGGCAGGGGCCTCCTACGAGCAGTACTTC.

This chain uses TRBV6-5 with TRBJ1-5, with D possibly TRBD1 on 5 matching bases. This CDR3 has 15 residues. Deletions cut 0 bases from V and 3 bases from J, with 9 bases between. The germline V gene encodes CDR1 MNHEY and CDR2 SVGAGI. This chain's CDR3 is CASSYSAQVNQPQHF. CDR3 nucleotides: TGTGCCAGCAGTTACTCGGCACAGGTCAATCAGCCCCAGCATTTT.